This T cell receptor (beta chain) was observed in a study of tumor-infiltrating lymphocytes in localized non-small cell lung cancer. Study results and caveats: Only some patients had TCR sequencing, depending on available tissue.

Profiling relied on immunoSEQ multiplex PCR, and the TCRdb table lists in-frame clones only, not all of them. The sample lists about 8,400 clones, roughly three quarters occurring once. With respect to this clone: Antigen unknown.

V was clipped by 2 bases and J by 9 bases; unmatched bases: 11. In germline, CDR1 is LNHDA, CDR2 SQIVND (reference sequence). This CDR3 spans 16 amino acids. The chain combines TRBV19 with TRBJ2-1, with 9 bases identical to TRBD2. Sequenced sample: uninvolved lung tissue not adjacent to the tumor. The clonotype comes from a human donor with non-small cell lung cancer. CDR3: CASSILAGPDGLEQFF. The CDR3 bases are TGTGCCAGTAGTATACTAGCGGGACCGGACGGCCTTGAGCAGTTCTTC.